This TCR beta chain is drawn from a study of cytomegalovirus exposure and HLA in healthy donors. Across the study: Clustering assigned 81% of the approximately 430 genotyped donors to the Caucasian-associated ancestry cluster.

General study findings and limits: TCR beta chains numbering some 150 were designated cytomegalovirus-associated.

Primers: 60 Vbeta forward and 13 Jbeta reverse. Repertoires were generated with immunoSEQ multiplex PCR, while TCRdb's copy carries only in-frame clones and drops some. Of 98,000 or so clones in the sample, 76% were seen once. The V gene lost 3 bases and the J gene lost 10 bases, with 16 bases spanning the gap. Germline assignment: CDR1 SGHAT and CDR2 FQDESV (reference sequence). CDR3 length equals 15 residues. The sample holds a few counts of this clone. Its antigen is currently unknown. The TCR was taken from a man aged 35-49 years in good health and CMV-seronegative. Sequencing used PBMCs. The V and J genes are TRBV11-1 and TRBJ1-6, with D tentatively TRBD1 (6 bases). The CDR3 nucleotides are TGTGCCAGCAGCTTTAGTTCAGGGGCGAAGTCACCCCTCCACTTT. Translated, it gives CASSFSSGAKSPLHF.